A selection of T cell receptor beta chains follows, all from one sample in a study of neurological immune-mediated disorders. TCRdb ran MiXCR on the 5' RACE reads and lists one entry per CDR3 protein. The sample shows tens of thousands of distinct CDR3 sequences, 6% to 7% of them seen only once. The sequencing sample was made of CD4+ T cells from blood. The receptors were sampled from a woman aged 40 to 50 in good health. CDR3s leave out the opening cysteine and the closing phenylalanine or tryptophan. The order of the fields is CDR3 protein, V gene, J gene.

CDR3aa: ASSLREGGYT
v_gene: TRBV7-9
j_gene: TRBJ1-2

CDR3aa: ASSQADNEQF
v_gene: TRBV3-1
j_gene: TRBJ2-1

CDR3aa: ASTLRLSGRASTDTQY
v_gene: TRBV7-2
j_gene: TRBJ2-3

CDR3aa: ASSLIPGSAEAF
v_gene: TRBV5-1
j_gene: TRBJ1-1

CDR3aa: ASSPGLAGISYNEQF
v_gene: TRBV3-1
j_gene: TRBJ2-1

CDR3aa: ASSLSWGRSSGANVLT
v_gene: TRBV7-9
j_gene: TRBJ2-6

CDR3aa: ASSNHRGRTTNEKLF
v_gene: TRBV11-2
j_gene: TRBJ1-4

CDR3aa: ASSQDLASGSNEQY
v_gene: TRBV3-1
j_gene: TRBJ2-7

CDR3aa: SARGSGYNEQF
v_gene: TRBV20-1
j_gene: TRBJ2-1

CDR3aa: ASSFTVGNTEAF
v_gene: TRBV5-1
j_gene: TRBJ1-1

CDR3aa: SARLPPYEQY
v_gene: TRBV20-1
j_gene: TRBJ2-7

CDR3aa: SASSPPVTQH
v_gene: TRBV20-1
j_gene: TRBJ1-5

CDR3aa: ASSLGQSNYGYT
v_gene: TRBV5-1
j_gene: TRBJ1-2

CDR3aa: ASSLDGGVTGELF
v_gene: TRBV5-1
j_gene: TRBJ2-2

CDR3aa: SAIPTSGRGKNIQY
v_gene: TRBV20-1
j_gene: TRBJ2-4

CDR3aa: ASSPNQPEYEQY
v_gene: TRBV9
j_gene: TRBJ2-7

CDR3aa: AWTLGGTKQETQY
v_gene: TRBV30
j_gene: TRBJ2-5

CDR3aa: ASSWVRGSGTYEQY
v_gene: TRBV5-6
j_gene: TRBJ2-7

CDR3aa: ASSTRGSEQY
v_gene: TRBV7-3
j_gene: TRBJ2-7

CDR3aa: ASSARTGGQF
v_gene: TRBV7-8
j_gene: TRBJ2-1

CDR3aa: SARGPTGLQETQY
v_gene: TRBV20-1
j_gene: TRBJ2-5

CDR3aa: ASSRAGLYEQY
v_gene: TRBV9
j_gene: TRBJ2-7

CDR3aa: ASRVGPQETQY
v_gene: TRBV5-1
j_gene: TRBJ2-5

CDR3aa: SVAGLAGDGQETQY
v_gene: TRBV29-1
j_gene: TRBJ2-5

CDR3aa: SARAPNWVGYEQY
v_gene: TRBV20-1
j_gene: TRBJ2-7

CDR3aa: ASRRLTGFDEQF
v_gene: TRBV5-1
j_gene: TRBJ2-1

CDR3aa: SVADLYTGELF
v_gene: TRBV29-1
j_gene: TRBJ2-2

CDR3aa: ASSQAFTDTQY
v_gene: TRBV14
j_gene: TRBJ2-3

CDR3aa: ASSPRVGNGYT
v_gene: TRBV12-3/TRBV12-4
j_gene: TRBJ1-2

CDR3aa: ASSIGTRETQY
v_gene: TRBV5-1
j_gene: TRBJ2-5

CDR3aa: ASSSSLANNEQF
v_gene: TRBV7-2
j_gene: TRBJ2-1

CDR3aa: ASSQGSSVYNEQF
v_gene: TRBV3-1
j_gene: TRBJ2-1

CDR3aa: SARDAAGGSYEQY
v_gene: TRBV20-1
j_gene: TRBJ2-7

CDR3aa: SGGATNTEAF
v_gene: TRBV29-1
j_gene: TRBJ1-1

CDR3aa: ASSLGQGAEYGYT
v_gene: TRBV11-2
j_gene: TRBJ1-2

CDR3aa: ATSRALTEGTQY
v_gene: TRBV15
j_gene: TRBJ2-3

CDR3aa: ASSPGRGNTEAF
v_gene: TRBV5-1
j_gene: TRBJ1-1

CDR3aa: ASSLPENEKLF
v_gene: TRBV5-6
j_gene: TRBJ1-4

CDR3aa: SARPDRPQETQY
v_gene: TRBV20-1
j_gene: TRBJ2-5

CDR3aa: ASSLSPLAGGLGEQF
v_gene: TRBV27
j_gene: TRBJ2-1

CDR3aa: ASRLEQGRDEKLF
v_gene: TRBV6-1
j_gene: TRBJ1-4

CDR3aa: SAPSAGKETQY
v_gene: TRBV20-1
j_gene: TRBJ2-5

CDR3aa: SASPGLEQY
v_gene: TRBV20-1
j_gene: TRBJ2-7

CDR3aa: ASSERGYGYT
v_gene: TRBV18
j_gene: TRBJ1-2

CDR3aa: SAFSARDRSYEQY
v_gene: TRBV20-1
j_gene: TRBJ2-7

CDR3aa: ASSRKGNEQF
v_gene: TRBV28
j_gene: TRBJ2-1

CDR3aa: ASSLTATDTQY
v_gene: TRBV5-1
j_gene: TRBJ2-3

CDR3aa: SATAIAGGTYNEQF
v_gene: TRBV20-1
j_gene: TRBJ2-1

CDR3aa: ASSEVAQRETQY
v_gene: TRBV2
j_gene: TRBJ2-5

CDR3aa: ATGTGGEGTDTQY
v_gene: TRBV10-2
j_gene: TRBJ2-3

CDR3aa: ASSQGFSDNNEQF
v_gene: TRBV5-1
j_gene: TRBJ2-1

CDR3aa: ASSINSVQF
v_gene: TRBV3-1
j_gene: TRBJ2-1

CDR3aa: ASRGDAGTYGYT
v_gene: TRBV5-1
j_gene: TRBJ1-2

CDR3aa: SVEGAGGRTDTQY
v_gene: TRBV29-1
j_gene: TRBJ2-3

CDR3aa: ATSDRDRDGRELF
v_gene: TRBV24-1
j_gene: TRBJ2-2

CDR3aa: SAISQGRALGEQF
v_gene: TRBV20-1
j_gene: TRBJ2-1

CDR3aa: ASREQGYNEQF
v_gene: TRBV28
j_gene: TRBJ2-1

CDR3aa: ASSPGASGHYEQY
v_gene: TRBV5-1
j_gene: TRBJ2-7

CDR3aa: ASSYRQYNEQF
v_gene: TRBV6-6
j_gene: TRBJ2-1